This T cell receptor beta chain came from a study of T cell clonality in common variable immunodeficiency (dated by TCRdb to the mid-2010s). Findings and caveats that apply to the study as a whole: According to the authors, figuring out what caused the increased clonality in CVID would require sequencing the repertoires of T cell subpopulations. Healthy controls shared more TCRbeta clones with each other than CVID subjects shared among themselves (p < 0.0001). TCRbeta clonality was higher in CVID subjects than in healthy controls (t-test p = 0.018), and the increase was most characteristic of about a third of subjects. Even though DNA input was equal, the average per sample came to 80,000 to 100,000 unique sequences for controls compared with roughly 30,000 for CVID samples. Fewer deletions and N-nucleotide insertions were reportedly observed in CVID TCRbeta sequences, and highly modified clones with 13 or more V deletions were reportedly absent from CVID TCRbeta sequences. Patient heterogeneity within the CVID cohort put limits on correlating repertoire features with clinical complications.

The CDR3 numbers 15 residues from cysteine through phenylalanine. The DNA has 36 bases, all within the CDR3, and is read from base 1. Taken from the germline V gene (reference sequence), the CDR1 and CDR2 loops are SGHNT and YYREEE. CVID samples and control samples contributed equivalent amounts of genomic DNA as sequencing input. For every sample, a 60 bp segment covering the rearranged TCRbeta CDR3 region was amplified and then sequenced. The immunoSEQ assay, a bias-corrected multiplex PCR combined with high-throughput sequencing, was used to amplify TCRbeta. In the authors' own workflow: Every unique nucleotide sequence counted as a clone and was annotated with V, D and J genes, copy number and frequency. Sequences were labeled productive if in frame, and non-productive if out of frame or containing stop codons. As previously described, Shannon's entropy was used to calculate clonality. The predicted amino acid sequences of productive clones were used to derive mean CDR3 Kyte-Doolittle hydropathy. Using the R hclust function, scaled V gene usage was clustered hierarchically with Manhattan distance and complete linkage. Sharing of clones by CDR3 amino acid sequence was evaluated by resampling 12 repertoires per group over 100 rounds. The repertoires were searched for 60 to 70 published EBV-specific TCRbeta sequences and some 230 published CMV-specific TCRbeta sequences. After a couple of CVID samples that produced fewer than 10,000 sequences were dropped from the analysis, 42 CVID repertoires remained. This is the immuneACCESS table as TCRdb keeps it, with only in-frame sequences that have V and J called. A part of the clones is gone; compared with another copy, unresolved V genes explain less than half, and the rest is unexplained. D and trimming were read from the DNA, whereas the V and J calls and clone size are those reported in that table. The data for this sample show about 31,000 clones, each detected more than once. Of the sample, 3.5% to 4.5% falls within the top ten clones.

Most of the CVID patients and most of the healthy controls were of Caucasian heritage. Heparinized peripheral whole blood samples of about 5 to 8 ml were collected from each donor. TCRbeta CDR3 repertoires were sequenced from genomic DNA of adults with common variable immune deficiency (CVID) and healthy adult controls. There were 22 healthy adult volunteers in the control group (around twelve female and 10 male), ranging in age from 23 to 66 years, with a mean age of roughly 35. Diluted blood was subjected to density centrifugation over Hypaque 1077 or Ficoll-Paque for isolation of peripheral blood mononuclear cells. Unsorted mononuclear cells served as the source of genomic DNA, which was extracted either by Qiagen column purification or by a centrifugation-based method. This clone appeared many times. Its antigen is not yet known. Sequence at one end of the junction differs from germline and may be a read error. The CDR3 extends 3 residues past the end of the read, so its final part is completed from the germline J gene.

This TCR came from a person aged 18-70 years in good health. The chain is made from TRBV5-4 and TRBJ2-7; the D segment cannot be called with confidence. The sequencing input was peripheral blood mononuclear cells. The part of the CDR3 DNA that was read is TGTGCCAGCAGGTTGGACCTAACTAACGGCGACGAG. Its coded protein is CASRLDLTNGDE. In full, the CDR3 reads CASRLDLTNGDEQYF.